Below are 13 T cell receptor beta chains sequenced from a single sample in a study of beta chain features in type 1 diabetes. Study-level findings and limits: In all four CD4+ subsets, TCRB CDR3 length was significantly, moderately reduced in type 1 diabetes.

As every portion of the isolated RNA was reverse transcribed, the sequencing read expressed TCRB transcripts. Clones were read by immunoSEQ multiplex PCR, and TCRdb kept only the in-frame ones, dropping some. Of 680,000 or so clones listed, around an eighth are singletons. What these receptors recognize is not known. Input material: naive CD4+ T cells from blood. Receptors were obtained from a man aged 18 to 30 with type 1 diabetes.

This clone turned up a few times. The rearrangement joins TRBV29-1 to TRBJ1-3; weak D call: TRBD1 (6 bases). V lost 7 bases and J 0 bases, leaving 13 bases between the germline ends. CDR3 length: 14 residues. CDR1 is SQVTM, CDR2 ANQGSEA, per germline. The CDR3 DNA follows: TGCAGCGGAAGGACAGACCTCTCTGGAAACACCATATATTTT. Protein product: CSGRTDLSGNTIYF. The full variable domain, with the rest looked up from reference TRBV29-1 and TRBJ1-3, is SAVISQKPSRDICQRGTSLTIQCQVDSQVTMMFWYRQQPGQSLTLIATANQGSEATYESGFVIDKFPISRPNLTFSTLTVSNMSPEDSSIYLCSGRTDLSGNTIYFGEGSWLTVV.

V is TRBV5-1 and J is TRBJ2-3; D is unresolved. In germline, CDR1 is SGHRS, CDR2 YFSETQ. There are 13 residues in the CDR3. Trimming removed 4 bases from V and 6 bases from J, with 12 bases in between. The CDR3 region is CASSPRAADTQYF. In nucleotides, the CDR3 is TGCGCCAGCAGCCCCCGGGCCGCCGATACGCAGTATTTT.

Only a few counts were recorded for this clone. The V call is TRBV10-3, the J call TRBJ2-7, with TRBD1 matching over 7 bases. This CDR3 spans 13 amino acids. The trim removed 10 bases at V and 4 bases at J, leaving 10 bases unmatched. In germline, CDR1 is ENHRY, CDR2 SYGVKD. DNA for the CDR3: TGTGCCACGCAACAGGGGCCCTTATACGAGCAGTACTTC. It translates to CATQQGPLYEQYF.

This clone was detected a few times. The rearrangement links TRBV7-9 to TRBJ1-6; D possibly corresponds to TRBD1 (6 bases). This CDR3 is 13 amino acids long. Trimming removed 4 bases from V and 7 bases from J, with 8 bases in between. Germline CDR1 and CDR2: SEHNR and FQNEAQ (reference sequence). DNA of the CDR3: TGTGCCAGCAGCTCAACAGGGAATTCACCCCTCCACTTT. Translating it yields CASSSTGNSPLHF.

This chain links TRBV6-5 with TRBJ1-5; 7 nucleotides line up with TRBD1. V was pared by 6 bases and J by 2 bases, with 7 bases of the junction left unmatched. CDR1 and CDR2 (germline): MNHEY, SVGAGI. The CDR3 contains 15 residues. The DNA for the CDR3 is TGTGCCAGCAGCTTTGACAGGGTCCGCAATCAGCCCCAGCATTTT. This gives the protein CASSFDRVRNQPQHF.

CDR3 sequence reads: CASSRSGLSYEQYF. The CDR3 DNA is TGCGCCAGCAGCCGGAGCGGCTTATCCTACGAGCAGTACTTC. The V call is TRBV4-1, the J call TRBJ2-7, with D perhaps TRBD2 (5 bases). The ends were cut back, 4 bases at V and 1 base at J, with 11 bases in the middle. CDR3 length: 14 residues. Germline V CDR1 and CDR2: MGHRA, YSYEKL.

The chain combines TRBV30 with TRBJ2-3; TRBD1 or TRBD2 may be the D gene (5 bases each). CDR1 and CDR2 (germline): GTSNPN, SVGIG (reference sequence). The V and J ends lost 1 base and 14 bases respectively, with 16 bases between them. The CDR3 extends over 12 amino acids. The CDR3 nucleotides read TGTGCCTGGAGTGGGGGGATTGCTTCTTCGTATTTT. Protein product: CAWSGGIASSYF.

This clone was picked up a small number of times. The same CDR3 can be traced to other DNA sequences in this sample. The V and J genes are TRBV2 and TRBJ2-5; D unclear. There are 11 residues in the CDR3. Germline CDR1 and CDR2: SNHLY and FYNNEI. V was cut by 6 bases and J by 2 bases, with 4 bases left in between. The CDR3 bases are TGTGCCAGCAGAGAACAAGAGACCCAGTACTTC. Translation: CASREQETQYF.

The CDR3 region is CASSRTGSYEQYF. For the CDR3, the DNA is TGTGCCAGTTCAAGGACAGGATCCTACGAGCAGTACTTC. V is TRBV19 and J is TRBJ2-7; 7 bases fit TRBD1. The CDR3 runs to 13 residues. Germline trimming cut 8 bases from V and 1 base from J; bases unmatched to any gene: 5. Germline V gene sequence: CDR1 LNHDA, CDR2 SQIVND (reference sequence).

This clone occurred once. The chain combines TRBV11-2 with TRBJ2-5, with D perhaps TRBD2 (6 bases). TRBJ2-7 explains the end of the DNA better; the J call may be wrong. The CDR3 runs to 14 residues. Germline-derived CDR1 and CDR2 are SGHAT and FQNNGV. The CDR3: CASSLREASSEQYF. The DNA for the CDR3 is TGTGCCAGCAGCTTAAGGGAGGCGAGTAGCGAGCAGTACTTC.

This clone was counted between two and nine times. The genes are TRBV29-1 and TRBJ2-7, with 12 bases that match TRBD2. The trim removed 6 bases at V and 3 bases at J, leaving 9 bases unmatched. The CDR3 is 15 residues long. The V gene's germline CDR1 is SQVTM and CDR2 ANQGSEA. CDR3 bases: TGCAGCGTCACCGGACTAGCGGGGTACAGCTACGAGCAGTACTTC. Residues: CSVTGLAGYSYEQYF.

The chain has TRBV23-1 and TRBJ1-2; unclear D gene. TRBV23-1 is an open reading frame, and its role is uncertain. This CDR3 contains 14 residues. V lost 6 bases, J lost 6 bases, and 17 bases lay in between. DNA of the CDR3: TGCGCCAGCAGCCCCGTCCCCGGGGTAAATGGCTACACCTTC. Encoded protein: CASSPVPGVNGYTF.

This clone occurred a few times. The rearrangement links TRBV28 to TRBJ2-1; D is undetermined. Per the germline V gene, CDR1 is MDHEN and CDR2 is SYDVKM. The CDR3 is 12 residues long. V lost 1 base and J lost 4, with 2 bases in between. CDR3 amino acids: CASSLYYNEQFF. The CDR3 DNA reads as TGTGCCAGCAGTTTATATTACAATGAGCAGTTCTTC.